Shown below are 26 T cell receptor beta chains from a single sample sequenced in a study of cytomegalovirus exposure and HLA in healthy donors. Both 60 Vbeta primers and 13 Jbeta primers went into the PCR. TCRdb keeps only in-frame clones here, not all; method: immunoSEQ multiplex PCR. The data hold 100,000 to 150,000 clones, with about 74% observed a single time. Source material: PBMCs. The origin of the receptors is a woman aged 45-65 years in good health and CMV-seropositive.

This clone has more than one count but fewer than ten. The rearrangement uses TRBV4-3 and TRBJ2-5, with TRBD1 identical over 7 bases. Trimming removed 0 bases from V and 7 bases from J; junction bases left unmatched: 8. The CDR3 has 15 amino acids. Germline V gives CDR1 LGHNA, CDR2 YSLEER. The CDR3 reads CASSQDGGQPRTQYF. CDR3 sequence (DNA): TGCGCCAGCAGCCAAGATGGGGGACAGCCTAGGACCCAGTACTTC.

This clone has a handful of counts. CDR3 sequence: CASSSRTGGANEKLFF. The CDR3 DNA sequence: TGTGCCAGCAGCTCTCGGACAGGGGGTGCTAATGAAAAACTGTTTTTT. The rearrangement joins TRBV11-2 to TRBJ1-4, with 10 nucleotides matching TRBD1. Germline V gives CDR1 SGHAT, CDR2 FQNNGV. Trimming took 4 bases from V and 3 from J; bases not matched to a gene: 5. The length of the CDR3 is 16 residues.

This clone occurred a few times. The CDR3 here is CASSYSSVNEKLFF. Here the CDR3 DNA reads TGTGCCAGCAGTTACTCTTCTGTGAATGAAAAACTGTTTTTT. The chain has TRBV6-6 and TRBJ1-4; no reliable D call. Germline V gene lookup returns CDR1 MNHNY and CDR2 SVGAGI (reference sequence). Trimming took 0 bases from V and 5 from J, leaving 7 bases between them. The CDR3 runs to 14 residues.

This clone was seen only a few times. The sample has other DNA sequences that encode this CDR3 too. V gene TRBV11-1 combines with J gene TRBJ2-7, with D hard to call. From germline, CDR1 is SGHAT and CDR2 FQDESV (reference sequence). This CDR3 region has 14 residues. With 1 base removed from V and 0 bases from J, the gap between germline ends came to 7 bases. DNA for the CDR3: TGTGCCAGCAGCTTAGGGCGGCACTCCTACGAGCAGTACTTC. Amino acid sequence: CASSLGRHSYEQYF.

The chain combines TRBV10-2 with TRBJ2-7; 7 positions match TRBD1. Trimming cost V 8 bases and J 3 bases; bases outside gene matches: 4. CDR3 length equals 12 residues. Germline loops: CDR1 WSHSY, CDR2 SAAADI. Here the CDR3 DNA reads TGCGCCAGCGGGACAGCTTTCTACGAGCAGTACTTC. Its protein is CASGTAFYEQYF.

The chain uses TRBV9 and TRBJ1-1, with D uncertain. The CDR3 has 14 amino acids. Trimming pared 0 bases from V and 1 base from J, leaving 7 bases between. Germline V gene sequence: CDR1 SGDLS, CDR2 YYNGEE. The chain's CDR3 is CASSVDSGNTEAFF. CDR3 bases: TGTGCCAGCAGCGTAGACTCAGGGAACACTGAAGCTTTCTTT.

This chain connects TRBV27 to TRBJ2-5, with TRBD1 matching 10 bases. Germline V lookup: CDR1 MNHEY, CDR2 SMNVEV (reference sequence). V gave up 4 bases and J gave up 7 bases; unmatched junction bases: 9. This CDR3 contains 15 residues. In DNA form, the CDR3 reads TGTGCCAGCAGTTCCACGGGACAGGGGATTGGGACCCAGTACTTC. Translation gives CASSSTGQGIGTQYF.

As concerns this clone: Other DNA variants within this sample encode the same CDR3. The rearrangement uses TRBV7-2 and TRBJ1-5; 10 nucleotides line up with TRBD1. Germline CDR1 and CDR2: SGHTA and FQGNSA. The CDR3 is made up of 16 amino acids. With 5 bases clipped from V and 7 bases from J, the junction kept 11 bases outside the gene matches. Here the CDR3 reads CASSLVGTGVNQPQHF. The CDR3 DNA follows: TGTGCCAGCAGCCTAGTGGGGACAGGGGTCAACCAGCCCCAGCATTTT.

The chain has TRBV5-6 and TRBJ2-5; TRBD1 is a possible D gene (6 bases). The J call is uncertain, as TRBJ2-7 better fits the DNA end. The germline CDR1 and CDR2 sequences are SGHDT and YYEEEE. This CDR3 comprises 13 residues. The CDR3 loop reads CASEDRQAYEQYF. For the CDR3, the DNA is TGTGCCAGCGAAGACCGACAGGCCTACGAGCAGTACTTC.

The table lists this clone with a few counts. The chain links TRBV7-8 to TRBJ2-5, with D tentatively TRBD2 (7 bases). Trimming took off 1 base at V and 9 bases at J, with 18 bases between the two ends. Germline CDR1 reads SGHVS; CDR2 reads FQNEAQ. The CDR3 has 15 amino acids. The CDR3 DNA reads as TGTGCCAGCAGCTTAGTTCGCGGGGGCCCCCCGGCCCAGTACTTC. Translation gives CASSLVRGGPPAQYF.

The chain links TRBV7-2 to TRBJ1-5; 10 bases fit TRBD1. Per germline, CDR1 SGHTA and CDR2 FQGNSA. The V segment lost 5 bases and the J segment 7 bases; nucleotides outside the gene matches: 2. This CDR3 has 13 amino acids. The CDR3 protein is CASSRDRGQPQHF. The CDR3 DNA follows: TGTGCCAGCAGCCGGGACAGGGGACAGCCCCAGCATTTT. The full variable domain, in which reference TRBV7-2 and TRBJ1-5 provide the parts outside the CDR3, is GAGVSQSPSNKVTEKGKDVELRCDPISGHTALYWYRQSLGQGLEFLIYFQGNSAPDKSGLPSDRFSAERTGGSVSTLTIQRTQQEDSAVYLCASSRDRGQPQHFGDGTRLSIL.

V is TRBV10-3 and J is TRBJ1-2, with D possibly matching TRBD1 (5 bases). In germline, CDR1 is ENHRY, CDR2 SYGVKD. The V end was cut by 5 bases, the J end by 6 bases, with 19 bases between. The CDR3 runs 15 residues. The DNA for the CDR3 is TGTGCCATCAGTCCTAGGTCAGACAGACCAGATGGCTACACCTTC. It codes for CAISPRSDRPDGYTF.

The chain combines TRBV6-1 with TRBJ2-7; 9 nucleotides line up with TRBD1. CDR1 is MNHNS and CDR2 is SASEGT in the germline V gene. The CDR3 is made up of 15 amino acids. V lost 7 bases, J lost 5 bases, and 12 bases stayed unmatched. This CDR3 reads CASTSGQGFLDEQYF. The CDR3 nucleotides are TGTGCCAGCACCTCGGGACAGGGTTTTCTTGACGAGCAGTACTTC.

V and J are TRBV7-2 and TRBJ1-4, with D perhaps matching TRBD1 (6 bases). The CDR3 loop spans 16 amino acids. Per germline, CDR1 SGHTA and CDR2 FQGNSA. Trimming pared 5 bases from V and 1 base from J, leaving 14 bases between. This CDR3 is CASSIYLQGTNEKLFF. The CDR3, as DNA: TGTGCCAGCAGCATATATTTACAGGGAACTAATGAAAAACTGTTTTTT.

CDR3 in amino acids: CASSYSGTVANYGYTF. DNA of the CDR3: TGTGCCAGCAGTTACTCCGGGACAGTTGCTAACTATGGCTACACCTTC. V and J are TRBV6-6 and TRBJ1-2; TRBD1 matches at 7 bases. The CDR3 sequence is 16 residues long. Losses at the gene ends were 0 bases for V and 0 bases for J; bases not matched to a gene: 4. Germline V gives CDR1 MNHNY, CDR2 SVGAGI (reference sequence).

The rearrangement links TRBV7-6 to TRBJ2-7, with TRBD1 matching over 7 bases. CDR3 length: 13 residues. Germline V gene sequence: CDR1 SGHVS, CDR2 FNYEAQ. After removal of 5 bases from V and 1 base from J, the junction contained 2 bases not matched to a gene. The CDR3 protein is CASSRDSSYEQYF. DNA of the CDR3: TGTGCCAGCAGCCGGGACAGTTCCTACGAGCAGTACTTC.

V and J are TRBV6-4 and TRBJ2-3; 8 bases align to TRBD2. CDR1 and CDR2 from the germline V gene are MRHNA and SNTAGT. This CDR3 spans 15 amino acids. V trimming: 3 bases; J trimming: 2 bases; junction bases outside the gene matches: 4. The CDR3 bases are TGTGCCAGCAGTGAGACCGGGGGGGCCACAGATACGCAGTATTTT. It codes for CASSETGGATDTQYF.

This clone was seen just once. V usage is TRBV5-6 and J usage is TRBJ1-5, with D uncertain. V was shortened by 0 bases and J by 6 bases, with 10 bases between the two germline ends. CDR1 SGHDT and CDR2 YYEEEE come from the germline V gene. CDR3 size: 14 residues. CDR3 region: CASSLGSVVQPQHF. In DNA, the CDR3 is TGTGCCAGCAGCTTGGGGAGCGTGGTTCAGCCCCAGCATTTT.

The chain recombines TRBV15 with TRBJ2-2, with 8 bases identical to TRBD2. The CDR3 is made up of 15 amino acids. Looked up from germline, CDR1 is LNHNV and CDR2 is YYDKDF (reference sequence). V shed 7 bases, J shed 0 bases, and the junction held 4 bases outside the gene matches. CDR3 amino acids: CATTAGGPNTGELFF. The CDR3 DNA sequence: TGTGCCACCACGGCGGGGGGCCCGAACACCGGGGAGCTGTTTTTT.

This clone was detected ten times or more. V and J are TRBV7-9 and TRBJ1-1; TRBD1 aligns across 8 bases. The germline CDR1 and CDR2 sequences are SEHNR and FQNEAQ (reference sequence). V lost 4 bases to trimming and J lost 0 bases; unmatched junction nucleotides: 7. The CDR3 loop spans 16 amino acids. In nucleotides, the CDR3 is TGTGCCAGCAGCTCGTTCAGGGGGCGCGTGAACACTGAAGCTTTCTTT. Its translation: CASSSFRGRVNTEAFF.

The chain combines TRBV9 with TRBJ1-3; D gene unclear. Germline-derived CDR1 and CDR2 are SGDLS and YYNGEE. V shed 1 base and J shed 8 bases, with 13 bases lying between them. This CDR3 has 14 amino acids. The CDR3 protein is CASSVRLTGDTIYF. The CDR3 DNA reads TGTGCCAGCAGCGTACGCCTCACCGGGGACACCATATATTTT.

This clone is a singleton in its sample. The CDR3 DNA reads TGCGCCAGCAGCTTGTATGCACAGTATGATGGCTACACCTTC. The encoded protein is CASSLYAQYDGYTF. The chain carries TRBV5-1 and TRBJ1-2; D not resolved. Germline CDR1 is SGHRS and CDR2 is YFSETQ. The length of the CDR3 is 14 residues. Trimming took 1 base from V and 6 from J, leaving 13 bases between them.

Only one count was recorded for this clone. This chain connects TRBV7-9 to TRBJ2-6; D gene ambiguous. V was trimmed by 0 bases and J by 0 bases, leaving 3 bases between them. The CDR3 loop spans 15 amino acids. Germline V CDR1 and CDR2: SEHNR, FQNEAQ (reference sequence). CDR3 sequence: CASSLAASGANVLTF. CDR3 nucleotides: TGTGCCAGCAGCTTAGCGGCCTCTGGGGCCAACGTCCTGACTTTC.

The chain joins TRBV27 to TRBJ2-7; TRBD1 matches 9 bases. This CDR3 region has 15 residues. CDR1 and CDR2 from the germline V gene are MNHEY and SMNVEV (reference sequence). The V gene end was trimmed by 6 bases and the J gene end by 4 bases; junction bases not matched to a gene: 10. The CDR3 sequence: CASSSTQGASYEQYF. CDR3 nucleotide sequence: TGTGCCAGCAGCTCAACACAGGGGGCTTCGTACGAGCAGTACTTC.

This sequence joins TRBV10-1 and TRBJ2-7; a possible D gene is TRBD1 (5 bases). V was pared by 3 bases and J by 7 bases, with 19 bases between. Germline CDR1 and CDR2: WNHNN and SYGVQD (reference sequence). The CDR3 has 15 amino acids. CDR3 sequence (DNA): TGCGCCAGCAGTGAAATCGGGCCAGGGCTCGGGGAGCAGTACTTC. This translates into CASSEIGPGLGEQYF.

V usage is TRBV7-2 and J usage is TRBJ2-5, with 8 nucleotides matching TRBD2. Germline values: CDR1 SGHTA, CDR2 FQGNSA. V was clipped by 6 bases and J by 1 base; unmatched bases: 10. The CDR3 is 16 residues long. CDR3 amino acids: CASRPMTGGVQETQYF. The CDR3 DNA is TGTGCCAGCAGACCTATGACGGGGGGGGTCCAAGAGACCCAGTACTTC.